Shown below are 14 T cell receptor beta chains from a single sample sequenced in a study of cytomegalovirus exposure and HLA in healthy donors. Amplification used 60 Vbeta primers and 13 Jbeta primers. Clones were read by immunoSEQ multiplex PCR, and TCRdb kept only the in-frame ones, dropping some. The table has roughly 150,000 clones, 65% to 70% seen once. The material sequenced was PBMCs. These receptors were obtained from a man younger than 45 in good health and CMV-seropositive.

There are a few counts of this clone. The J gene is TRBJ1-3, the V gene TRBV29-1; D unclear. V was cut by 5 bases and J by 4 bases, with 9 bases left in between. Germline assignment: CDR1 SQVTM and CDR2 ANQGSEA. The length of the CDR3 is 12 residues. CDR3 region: CSVRPGGNTIYF. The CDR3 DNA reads TGCAGCGTTCGGCCAGGCGGAAACACCATATATTTT.

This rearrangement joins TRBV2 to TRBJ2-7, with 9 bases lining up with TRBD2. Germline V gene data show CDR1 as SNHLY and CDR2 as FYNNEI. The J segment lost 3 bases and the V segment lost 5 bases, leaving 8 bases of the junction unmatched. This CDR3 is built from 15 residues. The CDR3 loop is CASSPLAGPLYEQYF. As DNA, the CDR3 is TGTGCCAGCAGTCCACTAGCGGGCCCTCTCTACGAGCAGTACTTC.

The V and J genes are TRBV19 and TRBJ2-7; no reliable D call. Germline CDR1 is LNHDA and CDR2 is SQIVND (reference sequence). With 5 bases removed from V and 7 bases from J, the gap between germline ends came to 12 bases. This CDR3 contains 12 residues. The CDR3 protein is CASSGDFREQYF. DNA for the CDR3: TGTGCCAGTAGTGGCGACTTTCGGGAGCAGTACTTC. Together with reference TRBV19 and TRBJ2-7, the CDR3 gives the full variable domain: DGGITQSPKYLFRKEGQNVTLSCEQNLNHDAMYWYRQDPGQGLRLIYYSQIVNDFQKGDIAEGYSVSREKKESFPLTVTSAQKNPTAFYLCASSGDFREQYFGPGTRLTVT.

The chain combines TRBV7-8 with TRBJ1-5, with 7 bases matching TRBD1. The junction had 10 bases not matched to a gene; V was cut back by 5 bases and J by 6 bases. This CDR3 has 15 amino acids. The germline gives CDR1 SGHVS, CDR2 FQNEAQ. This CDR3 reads CASSRGTVTRQPQHF. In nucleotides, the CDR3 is TGTGCCAGCAGCCGAGGGACAGTGACACGTCAGCCCCAGCATTTT.

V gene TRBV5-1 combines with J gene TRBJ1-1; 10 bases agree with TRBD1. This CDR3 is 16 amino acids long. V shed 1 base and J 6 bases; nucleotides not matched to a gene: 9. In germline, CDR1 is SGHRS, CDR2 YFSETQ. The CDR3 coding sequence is TGCGCCAGCAGCTTGCAGGTGGCGGGACAGGGGTCTGAAGCTTTCTTT. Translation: CASSLQVAGQGSEAFF.

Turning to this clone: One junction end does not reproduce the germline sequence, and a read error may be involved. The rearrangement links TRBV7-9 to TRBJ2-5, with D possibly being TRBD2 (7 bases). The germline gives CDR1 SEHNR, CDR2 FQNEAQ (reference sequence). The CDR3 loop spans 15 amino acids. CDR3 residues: CSSSTPPGGGETQYF. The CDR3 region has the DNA TGTTCCAGCAGCACCCCCCCGGGGGGCGGGGAGACCCAGTACTTC.

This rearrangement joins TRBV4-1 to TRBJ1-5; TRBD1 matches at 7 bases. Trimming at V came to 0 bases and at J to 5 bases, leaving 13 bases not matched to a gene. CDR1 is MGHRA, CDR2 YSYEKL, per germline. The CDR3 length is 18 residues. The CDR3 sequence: CASSQEISPGQVHQPQHF. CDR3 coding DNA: TGCGCCAGCAGCCAAGAAATCAGCCCAGGACAGGTCCATCAGCCCCAGCATTTT.

This CDR3 is CASSLAGQGLNTEAFF. The CDR3 DNA reads TGCGCCAGCAGCTTGGCCGGACAAGGCCTTAACACTGAAGCTTTCTTT. V is TRBV5-1 and J is TRBJ1-1, with D maybe TRBD1 (5 bases). The CDR3 loop spans 16 amino acids. Trimming shortened V by 0 bases and J by 2 bases, and 14 bases separated the two germline ends. Looked up from germline, CDR1 is SGHRS and CDR2 is YFSETQ.

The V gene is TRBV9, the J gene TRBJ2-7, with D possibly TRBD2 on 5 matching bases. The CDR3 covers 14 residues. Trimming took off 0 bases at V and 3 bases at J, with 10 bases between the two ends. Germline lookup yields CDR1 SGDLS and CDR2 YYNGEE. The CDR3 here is CASSVEQGSYEQYF. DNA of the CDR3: TGTGCCAGCAGCGTAGAGCAAGGGAGCTACGAGCAGTACTTC.

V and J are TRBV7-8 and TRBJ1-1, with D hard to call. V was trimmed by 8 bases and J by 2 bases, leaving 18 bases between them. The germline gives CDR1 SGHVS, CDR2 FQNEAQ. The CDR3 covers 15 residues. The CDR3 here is CASSNGPGYNTEAFF. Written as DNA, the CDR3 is TGTGCCAGCTCCAACGGGCCGGGATACAACACTGAAGCTTTCTTT.

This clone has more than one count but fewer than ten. The CDR3 DNA reads as TGTGCCAGCAGTGGCTTCCCGGGGACAGGGCTTGGCTACACCTTC. It encodes CASSGFPGTGLGYTF. This chain joins TRBV25-1 and TRBJ1-2; 9 bases are shared with TRBD1. Germline CDR1 reads MGHDK; CDR2 reads SYGVNS. Trimming cost V 4 bases and J 7 bases; bases outside gene matches: 10. The length of the CDR3 is 15 residues.

CDR3 sequence: CASSEPRELRAGDEQYF. CDR3 nucleotide sequence: TGTGCCAGCAGTGAGCCGCGGGAGCTACGCGCTGGGGACGAGCAGTACTTC. J is TRBJ2-7 and V is TRBV6-1; 7 nucleotides agree with TRBD2. The germline CDR1 and CDR2 sequences are MNHNS and SASEGT. With V trimmed by 3 bases and J by 5 bases, 16 bases remained unmatched. The CDR3 length is 17 residues.

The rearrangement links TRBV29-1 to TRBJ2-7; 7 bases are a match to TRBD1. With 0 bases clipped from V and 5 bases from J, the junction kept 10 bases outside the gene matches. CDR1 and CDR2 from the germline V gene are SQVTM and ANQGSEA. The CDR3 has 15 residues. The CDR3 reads CSVEDLGTDVNEQYF. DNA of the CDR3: TGCAGCGTTGAAGATCTTGGGACAGACGTGAACGAGCAGTACTTC.

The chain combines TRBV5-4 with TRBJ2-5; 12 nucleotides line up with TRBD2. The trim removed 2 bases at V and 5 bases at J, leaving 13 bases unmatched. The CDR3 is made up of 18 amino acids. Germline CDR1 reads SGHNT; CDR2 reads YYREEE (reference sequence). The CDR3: CASSLPTRLAGDPETQYF. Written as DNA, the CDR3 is TGTGCCAGCAGCTTACCAACCCGACTAGCGGGAGATCCGGAGACCCAGTACTTC.